These 25 T cell receptor beta chains were sequenced from one sample in a study of control samples from healthy donors and cancer patients. The repertoire was sequenced with immunoSEQ multiplex PCR; TCRdb's copy has only in-frame clones and lacks some. The sample holds over 90,000 clones, around nine tenths seen once. Sequenced sample: PBMCs. The origin of the receptors is a man aged 60 to 75 with lung cancer.

The rearrangement uses TRBV18 and TRBJ1-2; tentative D call: TRBD1 (6 bases). Germline loops: CDR1 KGHSH, CDR2 LQKENI. Between the trimmed V and J ends, which lost 3 bases and 6 bases, there was a span of 14 bases. The CDR3 is 14 amino acids. The CDR3 DNA sequence: TGTGCCAGCTCACCTCCTGGGGGGGCCCATGGCTACACCTTC. Its protein is CASSPPGGAHGYTF.

V and J are TRBV6-5 and TRBJ1-3, with 7 bases fitting TRBD1. The CDR3 is 14 residues long. Looked up from germline, CDR1 is MNHEY and CDR2 is SVGAGI. With V trimmed by 7 bases and J by 0 bases, 3 bases remained unmatched. The CDR3 region has the DNA TGTGCCAGCATTACAGGGGCCTCTGGAAACACCATATATTTT. It codes for CASITGASGNTIYF.

This chain connects TRBV10-1 to TRBJ2-3; 9 bases are a match to TRBD1. CDR1 and CDR2 (germline): WNHNN, SYGVQD (reference sequence). V was clipped by 2 bases and J by 3 bases; unmatched bases: 0. The CDR3 consists of 14 residues. The CDR3 here is CASSEGQGTDTQYF. The CDR3 DNA reads TGCGCCAGCAGTGAGGGACAGGGGACAGATACGCAGTATTTT.

V and J are TRBV30 and TRBJ1-1; D gene uncertain. The germline CDR1 and CDR2 sequences are GTSNPN and SVGIG (reference sequence). Trimming pared 2 bases from V and 1 base from J, leaving 8 bases between. The length of the CDR3 is 13 residues. The chain's CDR3 is CAWSKPANTEAFF. The CDR3 DNA is TGTGCCTGGAGTAAGCCAGCGAACACTGAAGCTTTCTTT.

This clone was seen a single time. V usage is TRBV4-1 and J usage is TRBJ2-3, with 13 bases fitting TRBD2. V trimming: 0 bases; J trimming: 2 bases; junction bases outside the gene matches: 5. The CDR3 totals 18 residues. Germline values: CDR1 MGHRA, CDR2 YSYEKL. CDR3 in amino acids: CASSQDRGLAGVTDTQYF. The DNA of the CDR3 is TGCGCCAGCAGCCAAGATCGCGGACTAGCGGGGGTCACAGATACGCAGTATTTT.

The chain recombines TRBV3-1 (or the pseudogene TRBV3-2) with TRBJ2-3; tentatively, D is TRBD1 (6 bases). The CDR3 extends over 17 amino acids. Germline V lookup: CDR1 LGHDT, CDR2 YNNKEL (reference sequence). Trimming left V 5 bases short and J 0 bases short, with 18 bases between. CDR3 residues: CASSTTHVGGSTDTQYF. The CDR3 nucleotides are TGTGCCAGCAGCACGACGCACGTAGGGGGTAGCACAGATACGCAGTATTTT.

This clone has more than one count but fewer than ten. V is TRBV29-1 and J is TRBJ2-5; 12 nucleotides match TRBD1. The CDR3 covers 13 residues. Germline lookup yields CDR1 SQVTM and CDR2 ANQGSEA. Trimming cost V 6 bases and J 4 bases; bases outside gene matches: 3. The CDR3, as DNA: TGCAGCGTAGGGACAGGGGGCCGAGAGACCCAGTACTTC. Amino acid sequence: CSVGTGGRETQYF.

The rearrangement joins TRBV2 to TRBJ2-7; D could derive from TRBD1 or TRBD2 (6 bases each). The CDR3 consists of 16 residues. Germline CDR1 reads SNHLY; CDR2 reads FYNNEI. Deletions cut 4 bases from V and 3 bases from J, with 19 bases between. CDR3 DNA: TGTGCCAGCAGTGGGGGGAGGTCACAGGGAAGCTACGAGCAGTACTTC. Encoded protein: CASSGGRSQGSYEQYF.

This rearrangement joins TRBV5-1 to TRBJ1-2, with 7 bases fitting TRBD1. The CDR3 is made up of 14 amino acids. The V gene's germline CDR1 is SGHRS and CDR2 YFSETQ. V shed 0 bases and J 6 bases; nucleotides not matched to a gene: 5. The CDR3 protein is CASSLGQGIHGYTF. The CDR3 DNA reads as TGCGCCAGCAGCTTGGGACAGGGTATACATGGCTACACCTTC.

The chain couples TRBV5-8 to TRBJ2-2; D possibly corresponds to TRBD1 (6 bases). Trimming took 4 bases from V and 0 from J, leaving 7 bases between them. The length of the CDR3 is 14 residues. Per the germline V gene, CDR1 is SGHTS and CDR2 is YDEGEE. The CDR3, as DNA: TGTGCCAGCAGCGGACAGACGAACACCGGGGAGCTGTTTTTT. It is translated as CASSGQTNTGELFF. Complete variable domain (other parts from reference TRBV5-8 and TRBJ2-2): EAGVTQSPTHLIKTRGQQATLRCSPISGHTSVYWYQQALGLGLQFLLWYDEGEERNRGNFPPRFSGRQFPNYSSELNVNALELEDSALYLCASSGQTNTGELFFGEGSRLTVL.

This clone was detected many times. The V and J genes are TRBV9 and TRBJ1-1; 8 positions match TRBD1. From germline, CDR1 is SGDLS and CDR2 YYNGEE. The CDR3 has 14 residues. Germline trimming cut 3 bases from V and 4 bases from J; bases unmatched to any gene: 5. CDR3 loop: CASSEDDRGTEAFF. In DNA form, the CDR3 reads TGTGCCAGCAGCGAAGATGACAGGGGCACTGAAGCTTTCTTT.

The gene calls are TRBV5-4 and TRBJ2-3, with D maybe TRBD2 (5 bases). Germline V CDR1 and CDR2: SGHNT, YYREEE (reference sequence). The length of the CDR3 is 15 residues. V shed 3 bases and J shed 0 bases, with 11 bases lying between them. This CDR3 is CASSSDLPSTDTQYF. The CDR3, as DNA: TGTGCCAGCAGCTCGGACTTACCTAGCACAGATACGCAGTATTTT.

In DNA form, the CDR3 reads TGTGCCAGCAGTGAACAGGGGGCAACATCCAACTATGGCTACACCTTC. Translated, it gives CASSEQGATSNYGYTF. The chain couples TRBV2 to TRBJ1-2; TRBD1 matches at 8 bases. This CDR3 contains 16 residues. J lost 2 bases, V lost 2 bases, and 7 bases had no gene match. Per germline, CDR1 SNHLY and CDR2 FYNNEI.

This clone was seen a single time. This rearrangement joins TRBV30 to TRBJ2-2, with no clear D. V lost 3 bases, J lost 2 bases, and 7 bases lay in between. The germline V gene encodes CDR1 GTSNPN and CDR2 SVGIG (reference sequence). The CDR3 sequence is 13 residues long. As DNA, the CDR3 is TGTGCCTGGAGGGCACAAAACACCGGGGAGCTGTTTTTT. The encoded protein is CAWRAQNTGELFF.

The chain carries TRBV7-9 and TRBJ2-7, with 9 bases matching TRBD1. Germline V gene sequence: CDR1 SEHNR, CDR2 FQNEAQ (reference sequence). The CDR3 is 15 residues long. Trimming cost V 4 bases and J 4 bases; bases outside gene matches: 8. CDR3 region: CASSSTGTGFYEQYV. The CDR3 DNA is TGTGCCAGCAGCTCAACCGGGACAGGGTTTTACGAGCAGTACGTC.

The J gene is TRBJ2-1, the V gene TRBV7-7; a weak D match, TRBD2 (6 bases). Germline CDR1 reads SSHAT; CDR2 reads FNYEAQ (reference sequence). V lost 0 bases, J lost 4 bases, and 7 bases lay in between. CDR3 length: 14 residues. For the CDR3, the DNA is TGTGCCAGCAGCTTAGCTCTAGCGTACAATGAGCAGTTCTTC. This translates into CASSLALAYNEQFF. Complete variable domain (other parts from reference TRBV7-7 and TRBJ2-1): GAGVSQSPRYKVTKRGQDVTLRCDPISSHATLYWYQQALGQGPEFLTYFNYEAQPDKSGLPSDRFSAERPEGSISTLTIQRTEQRDSAMYRCASSLALAYNEQFFGPGTRLTVL.

The rearrangement links TRBV12-5 to TRBJ1-1; 12 bases are a match to TRBD1. The V and J ends lost 5 bases and 5 bases, in that order; junction bases with no gene match: 9. The CDR3 has 16 amino acids. Germline V gene sequence: CDR1 LGHNT, CDR2 FRNRAP. CDR3 coding DNA: TGTGCTAGTGGTGCATATTTGGGACAGGGGGCAACTGAAGCTTTCTTT. This sequence encodes CASGAYLGQGATEAFF.

This chain uses TRBV5-1 with TRBJ2-2; D remains ambiguous. The V gene's germline CDR1 is SGHRS and CDR2 YFSETQ. V lost 4 bases, J lost 4 bases, and 11 bases lay in between. The CDR3 covers 14 residues. CDR3 nucleotides: TGCGCCAGCAGCCAGCCGACAAGCACCGGGGAGCTGTTTTTT. Translated: CASSQPTSTGELFF.

In the case of this clone: One end of the junction fails to match germline, which may point to a read error. The V and J genes are TRBV5-6 and TRBJ1-2; the D gene is possibly TRBD1 (6 bases). Germline CDR1 SGHDT, CDR2 YYEEEE. The CDR3 runs 12 residues. The CDR3 coding sequence is TGTGCCAGCAGCTCCGGAGGGGGACACTCGACTTTC. The encoded protein is CASSSGGGHSTF. The full variable domain, its missing parts supplied by reference TRBV5-6 and TRBJ1-2, is DAGVTQSPTHLIKTRGQQVTLRCSPKSGHDTVSWYQQALGQGPQFIFQYYEEEERQRGNFPDRFSGHQFPNYSSELNVNALLLGDSALYLCASSSGGGHSTFGSGTRLTVV.

The CDR3 protein is CSVRPGPALDTEAFF. In DNA, the CDR3 is TGCAGCGTTCGCCCAGGGCCGGCCTTGGACACTGAAGCTTTCTTT. The chain couples TRBV29-1 to TRBJ1-1, with D perhaps TRBD1 (5 bases). The V end was cut by 5 bases, the J end by 3 bases, with 19 bases between. The length of the CDR3 is 15 residues. Germline CDR1 and CDR2: SQVTM and ANQGSEA.

V gene TRBV2 combines with J gene TRBJ1-5; TRBD1 might be the D (6 bases). The CDR3 covers 15 residues. Trimming removed 6 bases from V and 4 bases from J, with 16 bases in between. The germline CDR1 and CDR2 sequences are SNHLY and FYNNEI. The CDR3 DNA is TGTGCCAGCAGCCAACAGGGAGTGGTAAATCAGCCCCAGCATTTT. It specifies CASSQQGVVNQPQHF.

This clone showed up just once. The rearrangement links TRBV7-9 to TRBJ2-7, with D possibly matching TRBD1 (5 bases). The V gene lost 2 bases and the J gene lost 6 bases, with 11 bases spanning the gap. The CDR3 has 13 residues. Germline V lookup: CDR1 SEHNR, CDR2 FQNEAQ (reference sequence). CDR3 coding DNA: TGTGCCAGCAGCTTAACAGGCCCGGGCGAGCAGTACGTC. As protein: CASSLTGPGEQYV.

This chain joins TRBV7-6 and TRBJ2-2, with TRBD1 matching over 8 bases. Germline V CDR1 and CDR2: SGHVS, FNYEAQ. V dropped 3 bases and J dropped 6; count of bases not matched to a gene: 3. CDR3 size: 14 residues. The CDR3 bases are TGTGCCAGCAGCTTGACAGGGGTGGCCGGGGAGCTGTTTTTT. Translation gives CASSLTGVAGELFF.

The chain employs TRBV9 and TRBJ2-2; the match to TRBD1 covers 8 bases. V shed 4 bases, J shed 4 bases, and the junction held 12 bases outside the gene matches. Germline V lookup: CDR1 SGDLS, CDR2 YYNGEE. The CDR3 length is 17 residues. The CDR3 region has the DNA TGTGCCAGCAGCCCCCCCCCGGGACAGGTGTGCACCGGGGAGCTGTTTTTT. Residues: CASSPPPGQVCTGELFF.

The gene calls are TRBV5-1 and TRBJ1-1, with D possibly matching TRBD1 (6 bases). The CDR3 totals 14 residues. V dropped 4 bases and J dropped 7 bases, with 17 bases sitting between them. In germline, CDR1 is SGHRS, CDR2 YFSETQ. The CDR3 is CASSPGGVRGEAFF. As DNA, the CDR3 is TGCGCCAGCAGCCCCGGGGGGGTCAGGGGTGAAGCTTTCTTT.